This passage covers 23 T cell receptor beta chains from one sample sequenced in a study of blood T cell repertoires in COVID-19 (dated by TCRdb to 2019 to 2021). The protocol used for the library was the immunoSEQ multiplex PCR assay. Held by TCRdb, this immuneACCESS table contains in-frame sequences only and omits some clones. Under half of the omission traces to an unresolved V gene where checked; the cause of the rest is unknown. In all, the sample holds 150,000 or so clones, and approximately 90% of those were seen once. Together, the top ten hold 9% to 12% of the sample. Sequenced material: peripheral blood. These receptors originate from a man between 45 and 60 years old with acute or convalescent COVID-19.

The rearrangement uses TRBV6-5 and TRBJ2-7, with unresolved D. With 2 bases removed from V and 2 bases from J, the gap between germline ends came to 7 bases. CDR1 is MNHEY, CDR2 SVGAGI, per germline. The length of the CDR3 is 13 residues. The CDR3 protein is CASSYAVAYEQYF. CDR3 nucleotides: TGTGCCAGCAGTTACGCAGTCGCCTACGAGCAGTACTTC.

The DNA of the CDR3 is TGCGCCAGCAGCTTAAGCGGGATTAGCTACGAGCAGTACTTC. Translating it yields CASSLSGISYEQYF. The chain carries TRBV5-1 and TRBJ2-7; 7 nucleotides align to TRBD2. CDR3 length: 14 amino acids. Per the germline V gene, CDR1 is SGHRS and CDR2 is YFSETQ. J gave up 3 bases and V 2 bases, and 5 bases lay outside the gene matches.

The genes are TRBV5-5 and TRBJ1-1; D remains ambiguous. The ends were cut back, 7 bases at V and 1 base at J, with 14 bases in the middle. CDR1 SGHKS and CDR2 YYEKEE come from the germline V gene (reference sequence). This CDR3 has 14 residues. The CDR3 bases are TGTGCCAGCGGGTGGGCACAGCCGAACACTGAAGCTTTCTTT. It codes for CASGWAQPNTEAFF. Looking up the rest from reference TRBV5-5 and TRBJ1-1 gives the full variable domain: DAGVTQSPTHLIKTRGQQVTLRCSPISGHKSVSWYQQVLGQGPQFIFQYYEKEERGRGNFPDRFSARQFPNYSSELNVNALLLGDSALYLCASGWAQPNTEAFFGQGTRLTVV.

The chain combines TRBV27 with TRBJ1-1; 7 positions match TRBD1. V lost 5 bases and J lost 4; bases outside the gene matches: 13. From germline, CDR1 is MNHEY and CDR2 SMNVEV (reference sequence). The CDR3 has 16 amino acids. The CDR3 spells CASSLMGPGGGTEAFF. In DNA, the CDR3 is TGTGCCAGCAGTCTCATGGGGCCAGGGGGTGGCACTGAAGCTTTCTTT.

The sample holds one count of this clone. The chain recombines TRBV5-1 with TRBJ2-7; 8 bases align to TRBD2. With 0 bases clipped from V and 8 bases from J, the junction kept 4 bases outside the gene matches. This CDR3 contains 13 residues. Germline V gene sequence: CDR1 SGHRS, CDR2 YFSETQ. CDR3 amino acids: CASSLAGGEKQYF. The CDR3 nucleotides are TGCGCCAGCAGCTTGGCCGGGGGGGAAAAGCAGTACTTC.

The chain is built from TRBV6-5 and TRBJ1-2; the D gene is possibly TRBD1 (5 bases). This CDR3 has 12 amino acids. Germline V lookup: CDR1 MNHEY, CDR2 SVGAGI. Trimming pared 7 bases from V and 6 bases from J, leaving 12 bases between. CDR3 in amino acids: CASKRRDHGYTF. The DNA for the CDR3 is TGTGCCAGCAAAAGGAGGGACCATGGCTACACCTTC.

The chain combines TRBV29-1 with TRBJ1-2; 8 nucleotides agree with TRBD1. Looked up from germline, CDR1 is SQVTM and CDR2 is ANQGSEA. Trimming took 4 bases from V and 7 from J; bases not matched to a gene: 17. CDR3 length: 16 residues. The CDR3 loop is CSVGRIGTGDPRGYTF. CDR3 DNA sequence: TGCAGCGTTGGGCGAATAGGGACAGGAGACCCCCGTGGCTACACCTTC.

The chain links TRBV13 to TRBJ1-5; D remains ambiguous. V shed 1 base and J shed 9 bases, with 10 bases lying between them. CDR1 is PRHDT, CDR2 FYEKMQ, per germline (reference sequence). The CDR3 is made up of 13 amino acids. CDR3: CASSLVFPWPQHF. The CDR3 nucleotides are TGTGCCAGCAGCTTAGTCTTCCCGTGGCCCCAGCATTTT.

J is TRBJ1-6 and V is TRBV6-5; D uncertain. In germline, CDR1 is MNHEY, CDR2 SVGAGI. V lost 7 bases and J lost 3, with 10 bases in between. This CDR3 region has 14 residues. The CDR3 protein is CASTRAGYNSPLHF. In DNA form, the CDR3 reads TGTGCCAGCACCCGGGCGGGCTATAATTCACCCCTCCACTTT.

CDR3 region: CASLQDTEAFF. CDR3 sequence (DNA): TGTGCCAGCTTACAGGACACTGAAGCTTTCTTT. The rearrangement links TRBV27 to TRBJ1-1; TRBD1 is a possible D gene (5 bases). Germline V gene data show CDR1 as MNHEY and CDR2 as SMNVEV (reference sequence). Trimming left V 8 bases short and J 3 bases short, with 7 bases between. The CDR3 is made up of 11 amino acids.

This chain joins TRBV6-5 and TRBJ2-7; 9 bases are a match to TRBD2. CDR1 MNHEY and CDR2 SVGAGI come from the germline V gene. Unmatched junction bases numbered 6, after V lost 6 bases and J lost 0 bases. This CDR3 is 15 amino acids long. The CDR3 nucleotides read TGTGCCAGCAGACTAGCGGGCACGAGCTCCTACGAGCAGTACTTC. Its protein product is CASRLAGTSSYEQYF.

The V and J genes are TRBV4-2 and TRBJ1-2; TRBD1 matches at 8 bases. CDR3 length equals 14 residues. J gave up 8 bases and V 1 base, and 6 bases lay outside the gene matches. Per germline, CDR1 LGHNA and CDR2 YNFKEQ. The CDR3 region is CASSQAQGAGGYTF. CDR3 coding DNA: TGTGCCAGCAGCCAAGCGCAGGGGGCTGGCGGCTACACCTTC.

The rearrangement uses TRBV2 and TRBJ1-1; no clear D. The CDR3 runs 13 residues. Trimming removed 4 bases from V and 3 bases from J, with 9 bases in between. Germline lookup yields CDR1 SNHLY and CDR2 FYNNEI. This CDR3 reads CASSVSEDTEAFF. CDR3 coding DNA: TGTGCCAGCAGTGTATCGGAGGACACTGAAGCTTTCTTT.

This chain uses TRBV28 with TRBJ2-7; maybe TRBD2 (6 bases). From germline, CDR1 is MDHEN and CDR2 SYDVKM. V was clipped by 8 bases and J by 5 bases, with 13 bases between them. The CDR3 totals 12 residues. The CDR3, as DNA: TGTGCCAGCTCCGGGAGTAGAGACGAGCAGTACTTC. Protein product: CASSGSRDEQYF.

The chain joins TRBV6-5 to TRBJ1-1; D uncertain. Germline lookup yields CDR1 MNHEY and CDR2 SVGAGI. The CDR3 consists of 16 residues. Trimming took 0 bases from V and 0 from J, leaving 11 bases between them. Here the CDR3 reads CASSYSILAMNTEAFF. In DNA, the CDR3 is TGTGCCAGCAGTTACTCGATTTTAGCCATGAACACTGAAGCTTTCTTT.

This rearrangement joins TRBV5-6 to TRBJ1-6, with a weak D call TRBD1 (5 bases). This CDR3 is built from 14 residues. Germline loops: CDR1 SGHDT, CDR2 YYEEEE. The V and J ends lost 3 bases and 8 bases respectively, with 12 bases between them. CDR3 coding DNA: TGTGCCAGCAGCTATGGGGGACTTCATTCACCCCTCCACTTT. Translating it yields CASSYGGLHSPLHF.

The J gene is TRBJ2-3, the V gene TRBV15, with D possibly being TRBD2 (6 bases). CDR3 length: 15 residues. CDR1 and CDR2 from the germline V gene are LNHNV and YYDKDF (reference sequence). The V end lost 5 bases, the J end lost 2 bases, and 14 bases lay between the germline ends. The CDR3 reads CATSGGFLDTDTQYF. CDR3 nucleotide sequence: TGTGCCACCAGCGGGGGGTTCTTGGACACAGATACGCAGTATTTT.

The chain has TRBV7-2 and TRBJ2-2; unclear D gene. The V gene's germline CDR1 is SGHTA and CDR2 FQGNSA. This CDR3 contains 13 residues. Trimming removed 2 bases at V and 7 bases at J, with 8 bases between. The CDR3 region is CASSLMADGELFF. DNA of the CDR3: TGTGCCAGCAGCTTAATGGCAGACGGGGAGCTGTTTTTT.

This clone has a handful of counts. CDR3 sequence: CSYQSGTTYEQYF. The CDR3 DNA is TGCAGCTACCAGTCGGGGACAACCTACGAGCAGTACTTC. V usage is TRBV29-1 and J usage is TRBJ2-7; a possible D gene is TRBD1 (6 bases). Germline V gene data show CDR1 as SQVTM and CDR2 as ANQGSEA. The germline V and J ends were trimmed by 8 bases and 2 bases, with 16 bases remaining between them. This CDR3 comprises 13 residues.

This sequence joins TRBV6-2 or TRBV6-3 and TRBJ1-1; maybe TRBD1 (6 bases). The ends were cut back, 5 bases at V and 3 bases at J, with 16 bases in the middle. Germline CDR1 and CDR2: MNHEY and SVGEGT. This CDR3 is built from 15 residues. The DNA for the CDR3 is TGTGCCAGCAGTCCCCAGGGGTTTGGGTACACTGAAGCTTTCTTT. Amino acid sequence: CASSPQGFGYTEAFF.

The J gene is TRBJ1-2, the V gene TRBV6-6; 7 bases align to TRBD1. The junction had 11 bases not matched to a gene; V was cut back by 7 bases and J by 6 bases. The CDR3 has 14 residues. Germline values: CDR1 MNHNY, CDR2 SVGAGI (reference sequence). CDR3 DNA: TGTGCCAGCATCACACAGGGGCTGGGAGATGGCTACACCTTC. Translating it yields CASITQGLGDGYTF.

The genes are TRBV20-1 and TRBJ1-1; 8 bases align to TRBD1. CDR1 DFQATT and CDR2 SNEGSKA come from the germline V gene (reference sequence). V was pared by 3 bases and J by 2 bases, with 5 bases of the junction left unmatched. This CDR3 spans 14 amino acids. The CDR3 loop reads CSASSGGGNTEAFF. As DNA, the CDR3 is TGCAGTGCTAGTTCAGGGGGCGGAAACACTGAAGCTTTCTTT.

CDR3 DNA sequence: TGTGCCAGCAGCTTGACTTCCTACGAGCAGTACTTC. Its protein product is CASSLTSYEQYF. This chain joins TRBV5-6 and TRBJ2-7, with unresolved D. Deletions cut 1 base from V and 1 base from J, with 3 bases between. Germline V lookup: CDR1 SGHDT, CDR2 YYEEEE. The CDR3 has 12 amino acids.